The TCR beta chain described here comes from a study of cytomegalovirus exposure and HLA in healthy donors. Across the study: An early release of data contained approximately 85 million unique TCRs, which came from HLA-typed donors.

PCR used 60 Vbeta primers and 13 Jbeta primers. TCRdb's table, derived via immunoSEQ multiplex PCR, lists solely in-frame clones and lacks some. This table has 100,000 to 150,000 clones, approximately 84% appearing once. V shed 0 bases and J 11 bases; nucleotides not matched to a gene: 9. The CDR3 totals 14 residues. CDR1 is LGHNA and CDR2 is YNFKEQ in the germline V gene. This TCR came from a boy aged 2 to 10 in good health and CMV-seronegative. The sequencing sample was made of PBMCs. V usage is TRBV4-2 and J usage is TRBJ1-1; 7 bases map to TRBD1. As DNA, the CDR3 is TGTGCCAGCAGCCAAGATCGGGAGGGGGCGAAGGCTTTCTTT. Encoded protein: CASSQDREGAKAFF.